The 30 T cell receptor beta chains below come from one sample, sequenced in a study of T-cell reconstitution after alpha-beta-depleted transplantation in children. The TCRbeta library incorporated unique molecular identifiers. Each CDR3 protein is one row after TCRdb ran MiXCR on the PCR reads. This sample has fewer than 550,000 distinct CDR3 sequences; under 13% occur once, and the top ten carry 5% to 6.5%. The specimen was PBMCs from the stem cell graft donor, collected from the stem cell graft. Every receptor here comes from a human donor who donated a stem cell graft to a child with acute myeloid leukemia.

This clonotype has a single count. The chain uses TRBV25-1 and TRBJ2-1; the D gene is possibly TRBD1 (5 bases). CDR3 length equals 15 residues. Germline V CDR1 and CDR2: MGHDK, SYGVNS. Deletions cut 3 bases from V and 0 bases from J, with 9 bases between. CDR3 sequence: CASSDDSSSYNEQFF. The CDR3 DNA follows: TGTGCCAGCAGTGATGACAGCAGCTCCTACAATGAGCAGTTCTTC.

The CDR3 loop reads CASSPKHGSYNEQFF. The CDR3 DNA sequence: TGTGCCAGCAGCCCAAAACATGGCTCCTACAATGAGCAGTTCTTC. The V call is TRBV7-2, the J call TRBJ2-1; D is ambiguous. The CDR3 extends over 15 amino acids. Germline values: CDR1 SGHTA, CDR2 FQGNSA. The V and J ends lost 5 bases and 0 bases respectively, with 11 bases between them.

With respect to this clonotype: Germline is not matched at one junction end, which may reflect a read error. V and J are TRBV5-1 and TRBJ1-2; no clear D. This CDR3 contains 15 residues. Germline assignment: CDR1 SGHRS and CDR2 YFSETQ. The CDR3 DNA reads TGCGCCAGCAGCTTGGGGGGAGGCCCCAACTATGGCGACACCTTC. Its translation is CASSLGGGPNYGDTF.

A single count supports this clonotype. The chain is built from TRBV6-2 or TRBV6-3 and TRBJ2-7; D is uncertain. The CDR3 is 12 amino acids. The V gene lost 4 bases and the J gene lost 3 bases, with 7 bases spanning the gap. Per the germline V gene, CDR1 is MNHEY and CDR2 is SVGEGT. CDR3 amino acids: CASSWSLYEQYF. The CDR3 region has the DNA TGTGCCAGCAGTTGGAGCCTCTACGAGCAGTACTTC.

This clonotype was picked up one time. The V and J genes are TRBV7-2 and TRBJ2-5; 7 positions agree with TRBD2. Germline V CDR1 and CDR2: SGHTA, FQGNSA. This CDR3 is built from 13 residues. The trim removed 5 bases at V and 4 bases at J, leaving 4 bases unmatched. As DNA, the CDR3 is TGTGCCAGCAGCGGGGGGGTCGGAGAGACCCAGTACTTC. Its translation: CASSGGVGETQYF. The variable domain in full, with the rest retrieved from reference TRBV7-2 and TRBJ2-5, is GAGVSQSPSNKVTEKGKDVELRCDPISGHTALYWYRQSLGQGLEFLIYFQGNSAPDKSGLPSDRFSAERTGGSVSTLTIQRTQQEDSAVYLCASSGGVGETQYFGPGTRLLVL.

This clonotype was seen more than once but under ten times. V is TRBV7-2 and J is TRBJ2-3; tentatively, D is TRBD2 (7 bases). V was clipped by 3 bases and J by 2 bases, with 15 bases between them. The CDR3 is made up of 16 amino acids. The germline CDR1 and CDR2 sequences are SGHTA and FQGNSA. In nucleotides, the CDR3 is TGTGCCAGCAGCTTTCTGGCGGGGGCCTACACAGATACGCAGTATTTT. Residues: CASSFLAGAYTDTQYF.

Regarding this clonotype: A much larger clone lies a single base off, so this may be a read error. The J gene is TRBJ1-1, the V gene TRBV4-2; perhaps TRBD1 as D (6 bases). This CDR3 region has 13 residues. Germline CDR1 reads LGHNA; CDR2 reads YNFKEQ. This CDR3 is CASTRTENTKAFF. The DNA of the CDR3 is TGTGCCAGCACCCGGACAGAGAACACTAAAGCTTTCTTT.

This clonotype was counted a few times. The chain couples TRBV5-1 to TRBJ2-2; no clear D. Trimming pared 4 bases from V and 0 bases from J, leaving 10 bases between. The CDR3 has 15 amino acids. The germline V gene encodes CDR1 SGHRS and CDR2 YFSETQ. CDR3 nucleotides: TGCGCCAGCAGCAATTTAGAAGCGAACACCGGGGAGCTGTTTTTT. Translating gives CASSNLEANTGELFF.

There are a few counts of this clonotype. The gene calls are TRBV18 and TRBJ2-5; 8 bases are shared with TRBD1. The CDR3 totals 16 residues. J lost 2 bases, V lost 4 bases, and 9 bases had no gene match. Looked up from germline, CDR1 is KGHSH and CDR2 is LQKENI. CDR3 sequence reads: CASSQRGQDPQETQYF. The CDR3 DNA reads as TGTGCCAGCTCACAAAGGGGACAGGACCCACAAGAGACCCAGTACTTC.

The J gene is TRBJ2-2, the V gene TRBV5-1; D unresolved. V lost 0 bases and J 1 base, leaving 13 bases between the germline ends. Germline lookup yields CDR1 SGHRS and CDR2 YFSETQ. The CDR3 spans 17 residues. The CDR3 loop reads CASSLADRALNTGELFF. CDR3 DNA sequence: TGCGCCAGCAGCTTGGCCGATCGAGCGTTGAACACCGGGGAGCTGTTTTTT.

V and J are TRBV5-1 and TRBJ2-1; TRBD2 might be the D (5 bases). Germline CDR1 and CDR2: SGHRS and YFSETQ. The CDR3 is 16 amino acids. Trimming removed 4 bases from V and 8 bases from J, with 22 bases in between. The CDR3 bases are TGCGCCAGCAGCACATACGGGTCCGGGGAGCGAGATGAGCAGTTCTTC. It codes for CASSTYGSGERDEQFF.

The chain links TRBV12-3 or TRBV12-4 to TRBJ2-1; 9 bases line up with TRBD2. Losses at the gene ends were 3 bases for V and 7 bases for J; bases not matched to a gene: 7. The CDR3 extends over 15 amino acids. The CDR3 coding sequence is TGTGCCAGCAGTTTTTTAGCGGGAGTCTTTAATGAGCAGTTCTTC. Translating it yields CASSFLAGVFNEQFF.

The rearrangement joins TRBV20-1 to TRBJ2-5; D might be TRBD1 or TRBD2, each matching 5 bases. The CDR3 loop spans 16 amino acids. Per the germline V gene, CDR1 is DFQATT and CDR2 is SNEGSKA (reference sequence). V gave up 0 bases and J gave up 2 bases, with 16 bases separating them. The CDR3 bases are TGCAGTGCTAGAGATTGGGCTCGGGGCGGGCAAGAGACCCAGTACTTC. Residues: CSARDWARGGQETQYF.

V usage is TRBV12-3 or TRBV12-4 and J usage is TRBJ1-2; D is unclear. This CDR3 contains 13 residues. V lost 6 bases, J lost 4 bases, and 12 bases lay in between. CDR3 bases: TGTGCCAGCAGCCCGGAGGCCAGCTATGGCTACACCTTC. This encodes CASSPEASYGYTF.

This clonotype was seen only once. This chain uses TRBV7-8 with TRBJ2-1; tentatively, D is TRBD2 (6 bases). Germline V gene lookup returns CDR1 SGHVS and CDR2 FQNEAQ. Trimming removed 5 bases at V and 10 bases at J, with 15 bases between. This CDR3 has 13 residues. The CDR3 here is CASSPGSPKEQFF. DNA for the CDR3: TGTGCCAGCAGCCCCGGGAGCCCCAAAGAGCAGTTCTTC. Complete variable domain (other parts from reference TRBV7-8 and TRBJ2-1): GAGVSQSPRYKVAKRGQDVALRCDPISGHVSLFWYQQALGQGPEFLTYFQNEAQLDKSGLPSDRFFAERPEGSVSTLKIQRTQQEDSAVYLCASSPGSPKEQFFGPGTRLTVL.

The rearrangement joins TRBV4-2 to TRBJ2-1, with D possibly being TRBD1 or TRBD2 (7 bases each). Per germline, CDR1 LGHNA and CDR2 YNFKEQ. The length of the CDR3 is 15 residues. V lost 9 bases and J 10 bases, leaving 25 bases between the germline ends. The CDR3 sequence is CARGPRGGGFQEQFF. The CDR3, as DNA: TGTGCCAGGGGCCCCCGGGGAGGGGGCTTTCAAGAGCAGTTCTTC.

This sequence joins TRBV18 and TRBJ2-1; 11 nucleotides align to TRBD2. The trim removed 6 bases at V and 8 bases at J, leaving 9 bases unmatched. The CDR3 totals 15 residues. The germline gives CDR1 KGHSH, CDR2 LQKENI. The CDR3 coding sequence is TGTGCCAGCTCCGCGAATAGCGGGGGGGCGGATGAGCAGTTCTTC. Translated, it gives CASSANSGGADEQFF.

By sample share, this clonotype is medium-sized (0.01 to 0.1%). The chain's CDR3 is CSVRRGVDTQYF. The DNA of the CDR3 is TGCAGCGTTAGACGCGGGGTGGATACGCAGTATTTT. The chain recombines TRBV29-1 with TRBJ2-3; D is possibly TRBD2 (6 bases). CDR1 is SQVTM, CDR2 ANQGSEA, per germline. With 5 bases removed from V and 6 bases from J, the gap between germline ends came to 12 bases. This CDR3 spans 12 amino acids.

This clonotype was seen many times. This chain connects TRBV12-3 or TRBV12-4 to TRBJ2-3; a weak D match, TRBD2 (5 bases). V was clipped by 5 bases and J by 7 bases, with 13 bases between them. The CDR3 covers 13 residues. The CDR3 region has the DNA TGTGCCAGCAGTCCCGGACTCTCACATACGCAGTATTTT. Amino acid sequence: CASSPGLSHTQYF.

The chain joins TRBV5-1 to TRBJ2-3; the D gene could be TRBD1 or TRBD2 (5 bases each). Germline CDR1 reads SGHRS; CDR2 reads YFSETQ. V lost 6 bases and J 1 base, leaving 9 bases between the germline ends. This CDR3 is built from 13 residues. The CDR3, as DNA: TGCGCCAGCACGGGACCTGGCACAGATACGCAGTATTTT. This sequence encodes CASTGPGTDTQYF.

This clonotype was observed a few times. This chain joins TRBV5-1 and TRBJ2-7; 12 nucleotides agree with TRBD2. V shed 1 base, J shed 3 bases, and the junction held 5 bases outside the gene matches. This CDR3 has 16 residues. The germline V gene has CDR1 SGHRS and CDR2 YFSETQ. The CDR3 spells CASSLPGGLAGYEQYF. The CDR3 nucleotides read TGCGCCAGCAGCTTGCCGGGGGGACTAGCGGGCTACGAGCAGTACTTC.

This clonotype came up many times. This chain joins TRBV7-2 and TRBJ2-7; D is ambiguous. This CDR3 has 12 residues. V was pared by 2 bases and J by 2 bases, with 4 bases between. In germline, CDR1 is SGHTA, CDR2 FQGNSA. The CDR3 sequence: CASSLNPYEQYF. CDR3 DNA: TGTGCCAGCAGCTTAAATCCCTACGAGCAGTACTTC. Filled out from reference TRBV7-2 and TRBJ2-7, the complete variable domain reads GAGVSQSPSNKVTEKGKDVELRCDPISGHTALYWYRQSLGQGLEFLIYFQGNSAPDKSGLPSDRFSAERTGGSVSTLTIQRTQQEDSAVYLCASSLNPYEQYFGPGTRLTVT.

The chain recombines TRBV20-1 with TRBJ2-1; tentatively, D is TRBD2 (6 bases). This CDR3 is built from 16 residues. CDR1 is DFQATT and CDR2 is SNEGSKA in the germline V gene (reference sequence). V was shortened by 5 bases and J by 7 bases, with 24 bases between the two germline ends. The CDR3 region has the DNA TGCAGTGCTGGACTAACGGGTCCCCAAAGGGGTAATGAGCAGTTCTTC. It translates to CSAGLTGPQRGNEQFF.

The chain couples TRBV9 to TRBJ1-2, with TRBD1 matching 8 bases. Per the germline V gene, CDR1 is SGDLS and CDR2 is YYNGEE. V was pared by 3 bases and J by 6 bases, with 10 bases of the junction left unmatched. The CDR3 has 15 residues. In DNA, the CDR3 is TGTGCCAGCAGCGATGGGTCCAGGGGGCTAGATGGCTACACCTTC. Translating gives CASSDGSRGLDGYTF.

Ten or more counts support this clonotype. The rearrangement links TRBV7-2 to TRBJ2-1; TRBD2 aligns across 7 bases. Looked up from germline, CDR1 is SGHTA and CDR2 is FQGNSA. There are 16 residues in the CDR3. After removal of 1 base from V and 0 bases from J, the junction contained 3 bases not matched to a gene. DNA for the CDR3: TGTGCCAGCAGCTTAGGCGGGAGCCTCTCCTACAATGAGCAGTTCTTC. It translates to CASSLGGSLSYNEQFF.

This clonotype has just one count. With a much larger clone just one base away, this may be a read error. The V call is TRBV5-1, the J call TRBJ2-1, with 8 bases matching TRBD2. The CDR3 has 16 residues. J gave up 8 bases and V 4 bases, and 14 bases lay outside the gene matches. CDR1 and CDR2 from the germline V gene are SGHRS and YFSETQ. DNA for the CDR3: TGCGCCAGCAGCCTCCAGGGGTCGGGGGGGGTCGATGAGCAGTTCTTC. Encoded protein: CASSLQGSGGVDEQFF.

This clonotype was seen a handful of times. This chain joins TRBV7-8 and TRBJ2-7, with 10 bases identical to TRBD2. Germline values: CDR1 SGHVS, CDR2 FQNEAQ. Germline trimming cut 6 bases from V and 2 bases from J; bases unmatched to any gene: 10. This CDR3 has 16 residues. CDR3 nucleotide sequence: TGTGCCAGCAGTCAGCGGGAGGGCTACCCGACCTACGAGCAGTACTTC. It codes for CASSQREGYPTYEQYF.

This clonotype was found many times. The V call is TRBV10-3, the J call TRBJ1-1, with D tentatively TRBD1 (6 bases). CDR1 ENHRY and CDR2 SYGVKD come from the germline V gene. Trimming pared 2 bases from V and 7 bases from J, leaving 17 bases between. CDR3 length: 15 residues. The CDR3 coding sequence is TGTGCCATCAGTGAGCCGGGACAAGTTAGAGGTGAAGCTTTCTTT. This encodes CAISEPGQVRGEAFF.

This clonotype was found many times. The chain combines TRBV7-2 with TRBJ2-3; tentatively, D is TRBD1 or TRBD2 (5 bases each). V was trimmed by 3 bases and J by 1 base, leaving 14 bases between them. The germline V gene encodes CDR1 SGHTA and CDR2 FQGNSA. There are 16 residues in the CDR3. CDR3 protein: CASSFYGATGTDTQYF. For the CDR3, the DNA is TGTGCCAGCAGCTTTTACGGGGCGACGGGCACAGATACGCAGTATTTT.

The gene calls are TRBV6-1 and TRBJ2-5, with D perhaps TRBD2 (6 bases). Germline CDR1 reads MNHNS; CDR2 reads SASEGT. V gave up 1 base and J gave up 3 bases, with 12 bases separating them. This CDR3 contains 15 residues. The CDR3 spells CASSEVGTGKETQYF. CDR3 sequence (DNA): TGTGCCAGCAGTGAAGTGGGGACTGGCAAAGAGACCCAGTACTTC.